This T cell receptor beta chain was retrieved from a study of T cells in localized non-small cell lung cancer. Clones were sequenced by immunoSEQ multiplex PCR, and TCRdb holds only the in-frame ones, with some missing. The table has 30,000 to 35,000 clones, roughly 90% seen once; the top ten hold around 4%. To note about this clone: What it binds is unknown.

Germline trimming cut 1 base from V and 11 bases from J; bases unmatched to any gene: 23. The CDR3 extends over 20 amino acids. The germline V gene encodes CDR1 SGHVS and CDR2 FNYEAQ. General study results and limits: Uninvolved nearby lung showed the greatest T cell clonality, exceeding that found in tumor. The tumor had only one region sequenced, so heterogeneity remains possible. A raised T cell density in blood coincided with lengthier overall survival.

This chain joins TRBV7-6 and TRBJ2-3, with 11 bases identical to TRBD2. This clonotype was obtained from a woman aged 40-69 years with stage I lung adenocarcinoma. The specimen comprised peripheral blood, sampled before any cancer treatment. This chain's CDR3 is CASSLVPRTLSGGAGAGQYF. DNA for the CDR3: TGTGCCAGCAGCTTAGTCCCGAGAACTCTTAGCGGGGGGGCCGGTGCGGGGCAGTATTTT.